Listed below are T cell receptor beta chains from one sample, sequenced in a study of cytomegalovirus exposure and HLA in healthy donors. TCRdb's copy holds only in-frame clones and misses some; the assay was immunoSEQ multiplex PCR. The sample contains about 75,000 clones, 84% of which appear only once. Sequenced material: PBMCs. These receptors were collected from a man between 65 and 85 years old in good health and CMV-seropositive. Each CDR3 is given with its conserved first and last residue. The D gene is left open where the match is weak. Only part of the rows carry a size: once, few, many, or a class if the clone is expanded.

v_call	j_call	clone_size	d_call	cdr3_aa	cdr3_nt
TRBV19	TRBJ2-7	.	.	CASSIGAGYEQYF	TGTGCCAGTAGTATAGGAGCAGGCTACGAGCAGTACTTC
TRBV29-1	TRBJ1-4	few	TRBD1	CSVQGQGAGEKLFF	TGCAGCGTCCAGGGACAGGGGGCAGGAGAAAAACTGTTTTTT
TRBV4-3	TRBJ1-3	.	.	CASSQESRGGNTIYF	TGCGCCAGCAGCCAAGAGAGCAGGGGTGGAAACACCATATATTTT
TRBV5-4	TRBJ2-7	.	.	CASSLGGLGSYEQYF	TGTGCCAGCAGCCTGGGGGGGCTAGGGTCCTACGAGCAGTACTTC
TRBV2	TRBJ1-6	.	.	CASSAGGLPNSPLHF	TGTGCCAGCAGTGCCGGGGGACTGCCTAATTCACCCCTCCACTTT
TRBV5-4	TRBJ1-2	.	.	CASSLDTRYGYTF	TGTGCCAGCAGCTTAGACACCCGCTATGGCTACACCTTC
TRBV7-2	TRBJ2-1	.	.	CASSQRYVVNEQFF	TGTGCCAGCAGCCAGCGATACGTCGTCAATGAGCAGTTCTTC
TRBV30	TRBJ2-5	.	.	CAWSVQQETQYF	TGTGCCTGGAGTGTACAGCAAGAGACCCAGTACTTC
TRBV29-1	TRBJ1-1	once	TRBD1	CSVPGTGGSGTEAFF	TGCAGCGTTCCCGGGACAGGGGGCAGTGGCACTGAAGCTTTCTTT
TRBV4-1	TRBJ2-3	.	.	CASSQDVRDIGFTDTQYF	TGCGCCAGCAGCCAAGACGTAAGGGACATCGGTTTCACAGATACGCAGTATTTT
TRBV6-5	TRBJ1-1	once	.	CASSYPTGEAFF	TGTGCCAGCAGTTACCCGACAGGTGAGGCTTTCTTT
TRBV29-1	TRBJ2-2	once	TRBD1	CSAAQGQGLGELFF	TGCAGCGCTGCACAGGGACAGGGGTTGGGGGAGCTGTTTTTT
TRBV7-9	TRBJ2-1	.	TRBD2	CASNPLTSGDYNEQFF	TGTGCCAGCAACCCTTTGACTAGCGGGGATTACAATGAGCAGTTCTTC
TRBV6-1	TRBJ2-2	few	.	CASRANGRRGGELFF	TGTGCCAGCAGGGCGAACGGGAGAAGGGGCGGGGAGCTGTTTTTT
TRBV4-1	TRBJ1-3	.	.	CASGKDSLLPGNTIYF	TGCGCCAGCGGTAAGGACAGCCTACTCCCTGGAAACACCATATATTTT
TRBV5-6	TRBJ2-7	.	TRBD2	CASSLLAGAVGYEQYF	TGTGCCAGCAGCTTACTAGCGGGAGCGGTAGGGTACGAGCAGTACTTC
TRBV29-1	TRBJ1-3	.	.	CSTGERGPGNTIYF	TGCAGCACTGGGGAAAGGGGCCCTGGAAACACCATATATTTT
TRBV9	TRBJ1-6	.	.	CASSRDIGSPLHF	TGTGCCAGCAGCCGGGACATTGGGTCACCCCTCCACTTT
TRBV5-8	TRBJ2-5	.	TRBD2	CASSLALAGRWQETQYF	TGTGCCAGCAGCTTGGCCTTAGCGGGAAGGTGGCAAGAGACCCAGTACTTC
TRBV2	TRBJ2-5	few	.	CASRKTGTLETQYF	TGTGCCAGCAGGAAGACCGGGACATTGGAGACCCAGTACTTC
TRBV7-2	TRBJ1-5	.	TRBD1	CASSLGGTGSNQPQHF	TGTGCCAGCAGCTTAGGGGGGACAGGCAGCAATCAGCCCCAGCATTTT
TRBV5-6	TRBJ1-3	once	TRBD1	CASSPDRAGNTIYF	TGTGCCAGCAGCCCTGACAGGGCAGGAAACACCATATATTTT
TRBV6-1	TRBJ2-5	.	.	CASRRGQSETQYF	TGTGCCAGCAGGCGGGGACAGTCAGAGACCCAGTACTTC
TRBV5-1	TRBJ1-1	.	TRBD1	CASSQDRGNTEAFF	TGCGCCAGCAGTCAGGACAGGGGGAACACTGAAGCTTTCTTT
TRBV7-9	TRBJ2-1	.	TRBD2	CASSSLAGGRYNEQFF	TGTGCCAGCAGCTCCCTAGCGGGGGGCCGGTACAATGAGCAGTTCTTC
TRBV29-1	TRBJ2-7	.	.	CSVEIPTGGLDEQYF	TGCAGCGTTGAAATTCCCACCGGGGGGCTGGACGAGCAGTACTTC
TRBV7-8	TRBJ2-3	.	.	CASSPSNPLDADTQYF	TGTGCCAGCAGCCCCAGCAACCCACTAGACGCAGATACGCAGTATTTT
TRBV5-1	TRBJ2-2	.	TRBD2	CASSFQRENTGELFF	TGCGCCAGCAGCTTCCAGCGGGAGAACACCGGGGAGCTGTTTTTT
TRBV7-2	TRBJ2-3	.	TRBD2	CASSLVAGLLTDTQYF	TGTGCCAGCAGCCTGGTAGCGGGACTTCTAACAGATACGCAGTATTTT
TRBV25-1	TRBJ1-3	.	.	CASNPPGSGNTIYF	TGTGCCAGCAACCCGCCAGGGTCTGGAAACACCATATATTTT
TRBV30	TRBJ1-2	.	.	CAWKAGGYGYTF	TGTGCCTGGAAAGCGGGCGGTTATGGCTACACCTTC
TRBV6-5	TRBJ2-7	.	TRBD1	CASSLQGLTYEQYF	TGTGCCAGCAGCTTACAGGGGTTGACCTACGAGCAGTACTTC
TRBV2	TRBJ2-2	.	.	CASMTATNTGELFF	TGTGCCAGCATGACAGCGACGAACACCGGGGAGCTGTTTTTT
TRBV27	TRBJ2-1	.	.	CASNTGYGEQFF	TGTGCCAGCAATACAGGGTACGGTGAGCAGTTCTTC
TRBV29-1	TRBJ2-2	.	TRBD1	CSVEMRGQGTGELFF	TGCAGCGTTGAAATGAGGGGACAGGGGACCGGGGAGCTGTTTTTT
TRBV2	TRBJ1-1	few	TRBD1	CASSGQGATDTEAFF	TGTGCCAGCAGTGGACAGGGGGCGACAGACACTGAAGCTTTCTTT
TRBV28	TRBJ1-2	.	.	CASSYVYGYTF	TGTGCCAGCAGTTATGTATATGGCTACACCTTC
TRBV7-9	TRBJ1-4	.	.	CASSSGPTNEKLFF	TGTGCCAGCAGCTCGGGTCCAACTAATGAAAAACTGTTTTTT
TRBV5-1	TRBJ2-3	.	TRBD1	CASSLADRADTQYF	TGCGCCAGCAGCTTGGCGGACAGGGCTGATACGCAGTATTTT
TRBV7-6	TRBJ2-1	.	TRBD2	CASSPTSASGGNEQFF	TGTGCCAGCAGCCCAACGTCGGCTAGCGGGGGGAATGAGCAGTTCTTC
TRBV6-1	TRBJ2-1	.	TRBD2	CASSELVGGEYNEQFF	TGTGCCAGCAGTGAACTTGTCGGGGGGGAATACAATGAGCAGTTCTTC
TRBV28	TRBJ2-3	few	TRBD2	CASSQTSGGGNTLTLISTDTQYF	TGTGCCAGCAGTCAAACTAGCGGGGGGGGAAACACTTTAACTTTAATAAGCACAGATACGCAGTATTTT
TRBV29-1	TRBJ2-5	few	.	CSAVQGTVYQETQYF	TGCAGCGCCGTCCAGGGGACCGTCTACCAAGAGACCCAGTACTTC
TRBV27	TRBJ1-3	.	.	CASSLGGGNTIYF	TGTGCCAGCAGTTTAGGTGGTGGCAACACCATATATTTT
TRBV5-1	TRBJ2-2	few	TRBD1	CASSSGQGGAGELFF	TGCGCCAGCAGCTCCGGACAGGGGGGAGCCGGGGAGCTGTTTTTT
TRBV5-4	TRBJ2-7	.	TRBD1	CASSWGQGPSYEQYF	TGTGCCAGCAGCTGGGGACAGGGGCCCTCCTACGAGCAGTACTTC
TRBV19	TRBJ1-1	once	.	CASNFKKNTEAFF	TGTGCCAGTAACTTCAAGAAGAACACTGAAGCTTTCTTT
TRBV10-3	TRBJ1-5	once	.	CATSADDQPQHF	TGTGCCACCTCGGCGGATGATCAGCCCCAGCATTTT
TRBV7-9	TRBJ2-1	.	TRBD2	CASRPGLATQGEQFF	TGTGCCAGCAGGCCGGGACTAGCGACCCAGGGTGAGCAGTTCTTC
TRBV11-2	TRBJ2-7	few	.	CASSAQGYEQYF	TGTGCCAGCAGCGCACAGGGATACGAGCAGTACTTC
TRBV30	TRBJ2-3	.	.	CAWSAGEYGTDTQYF	TGTGCCTGGAGTGCGGGAGAATATGGGACAGATACGCAGTATTTT
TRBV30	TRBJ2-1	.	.	CAWSVSEGEQFF	TGTGCCTGGAGTGTGTCGGAGGGTGAGCAGTTCTTC